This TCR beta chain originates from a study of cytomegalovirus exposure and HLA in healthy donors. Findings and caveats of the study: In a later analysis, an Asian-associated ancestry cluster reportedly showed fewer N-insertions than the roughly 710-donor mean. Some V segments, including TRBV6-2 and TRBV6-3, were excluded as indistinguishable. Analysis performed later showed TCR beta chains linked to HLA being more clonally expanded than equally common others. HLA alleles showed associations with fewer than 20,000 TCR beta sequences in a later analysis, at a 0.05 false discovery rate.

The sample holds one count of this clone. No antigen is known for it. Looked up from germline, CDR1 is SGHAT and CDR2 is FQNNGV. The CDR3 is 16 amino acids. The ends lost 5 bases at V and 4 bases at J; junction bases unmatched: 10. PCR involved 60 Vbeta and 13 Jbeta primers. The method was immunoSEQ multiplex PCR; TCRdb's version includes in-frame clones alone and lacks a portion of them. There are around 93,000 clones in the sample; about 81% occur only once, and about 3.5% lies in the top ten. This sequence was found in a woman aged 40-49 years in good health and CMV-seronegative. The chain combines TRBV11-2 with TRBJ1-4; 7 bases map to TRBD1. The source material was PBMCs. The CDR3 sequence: CASSIPGGTVNEKLFF. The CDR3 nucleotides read TGTGCCAGCAGCATACCTGGGGGGACAGTTAATGAAAAACTGTTTTTT.